The 19 T cell receptor beta chains below come from one sample, sequenced in a study. In TCRdb, the 5' RACE reads were re-called with MiXCR into one record per CDR3 protein. The table includes several thousand distinct CDR3 sequences, approximately 46% detected once. Cells sorted as Tregs were CD4+, CD25+ and CD127-/low. Sequencing used Tregs sorted from a lymph node. The receptor source for this set is a female donor with breast cancer.

This clonotype came up a few times. The genes are TRBV4-1 and TRBJ1-2; D is possibly TRBD1 (5 bases). The CDR3 extends over 15 amino acids. Trimming removed 1 base at V and 5 bases at J, with 14 bases between. Germline assignment: CDR1 MGHRA and CDR2 YSYEKL. The CDR3 sequence is CASSQVGHRSYGYTF. CDR3 sequence (DNA): TGCGCCAGCAGCCAAGTTGGACACAGAAGTTATGGCTACACCTTC.

There are a few counts of this clonotype. The V call is TRBV7-3, the J call TRBJ2-1; TRBD1 might be the D (6 bases). Germline values: CDR1 SGHTA, CDR2 FQGTGA. The germline V and J ends were trimmed by 1 base and 15 bases, with 16 bases remaining between them. This CDR3 has 13 residues. The DNA of the CDR3 is TGTGCCAGCAGCTTAAAGGACAGTTCGCGGCGGTTCTTC. Translation gives CASSLKDSSRRFF.

The chain uses TRBV11-2 and TRBJ1-2, with 7 positions matching TRBD1. Germline CDR1 is SGHAT and CDR2 is FQNNGV. After removal of 0 bases from V and 2 bases from J, the junction contained 6 bases not matched to a gene. CDR3 length: 16 amino acids. CDR3 in DNA: TGTGCCAGCAGCTTAGAGGGACAGCCGACAAACTATGGCTACACCTTC. Translation: CASSLEGQPTNYGYTF. Combining the CDR3 with reference TRBV11-2 and TRBJ1-2 gives the whole variable domain EAGVAQSPRYKIIEKRQSVAFWCNPISGHATLYWYQQILGQGPKLLIQFQNNGVVDDSQLPKDRFSAERLKGVDSTLKIQPAKLEDSAVYLCASSLEGQPTNYGYTFGSGTRLTVV.

CDR3 nucleotides: TGTGCCAGCAGTTACTCGGGTAGCGGGAGGGCCAATGAGCAGTTCTTC. It specifies CASSYSGSGRANEQFF. This chain connects TRBV6-5 to TRBJ2-1, with 11 bases matching TRBD2. This CDR3 spans 16 amino acids. V dropped 0 bases and J dropped 6; count of bases not matched to a gene: 4. Germline V gives CDR1 MNHEY, CDR2 SVGAGI.

This clonotype was found a few times. J is TRBJ1-2 and V is TRBV4-1; no firm D call. The CDR3 runs 15 residues. Trimming stripped 0 bases from V and 3 bases from J, with 11 bases between. Looked up from germline, CDR1 is MGHRA and CDR2 is YSYEKL. This CDR3 reads CASSQDMGRYYGYTF. In DNA, the CDR3 is TGCGCCAGCAGCCAAGACATGGGTCGCTACTATGGCTACACCTTC.

This sequence joins TRBV9 and TRBJ2-7; D ambiguous. The V and J ends lost 3 bases and 2 bases respectively, with 12 bases between them. This CDR3 contains 14 residues. The germline gives CDR1 SGDLS, CDR2 YYNGEE. The CDR3 loop is CASSEGPTTYEQYF. The CDR3 bases are TGTGCCAGCAGCGAGGGCCCAACGACCTACGAGCAGTACTTC.

This clonotype was counted between two and nine times. The gene calls are TRBV4-1 and TRBJ1-5; no reliable D call. The ends were cut back, 4 bases at V and 2 bases at J, with 9 bases in the middle. Germline V gene sequence: CDR1 MGHRA, CDR2 YSYEKL. This CDR3 is built from 14 residues. Here the CDR3 reads CASSPSRGNQPQHF. CDR3 coding DNA: TGCGCCAGCAGCCCTTCTCGGGGCAATCAGCCCCAGCATTTT.

The V gene is TRBV7-8, the J gene TRBJ2-7; TRBD2 matches 9 bases. Per the germline V gene, CDR1 is SGHVS and CDR2 is FQNEAQ. J lost 4 bases, V lost 0 bases, and 7 bases had no gene match. The CDR3 is made up of 16 amino acids. CDR3 bases: TGTGCCAGCAGCTTAGCTGGCGGGAGGGCCATTTACGAGCAGTACTTC. This sequence encodes CASSLAGGRAIYEQYF.

This clonotype is medium-sized within its sample. The rearrangement uses TRBV4-1 and TRBJ2-1; 9 nucleotides align to TRBD1. This CDR3 spans 12 amino acids. Trimming removed 5 bases from V and 13 bases from J; junction bases left unmatched: 6. Germline V gene lookup returns CDR1 MGHRA and CDR2 YSYEKL. As DNA, the CDR3 is TGCGCCAGCAGCTATGGACAGGGGAATCAGTTCTTC. It yields the protein CASSYGQGNQFF.

This clonotype occurred once. The CDR3 DNA reads TGCAGCGTTGTGTCGGGGACCAATCAGCCCCAGCATTTT. Its protein is CSVVSGTNQPQHF. V gene TRBV29-1 combines with J gene TRBJ1-5; tentatively, D is TRBD1 (5 bases). The V end was cut by 4 bases, the J end by 3 bases, with 10 bases between. This CDR3 is 13 amino acids long. The germline V gene has CDR1 SQVTM and CDR2 ANQGSEA.

V usage is TRBV5-1 and J usage is TRBJ2-7; TRBD1 is a possible D gene (6 bases). Germline assignment: CDR1 SGHRS and CDR2 YFSETQ. The CDR3 contains 15 residues. The V end lost 0 bases, the J end lost 0 bases, and 10 bases lay between the germline ends. CDR3 sequence reads: CASSLVQGSSYEQYF. The CDR3 nucleotides read TGCGCCAGCAGCTTGGTACAGGGATCCTCCTACGAGCAGTACTTC.

The chain is built from TRBV6-5 and TRBJ2-3; the D gene is possibly TRBD1 (5 bases). Germline V lookup: CDR1 MNHEY, CDR2 SVGAGI. This CDR3 is built from 16 residues. The V gene lost 2 bases and the J gene lost 4 bases, with 16 bases spanning the gap. CDR3: CASSYGAATPSDTQYF. In DNA, the CDR3 is TGTGCCAGCAGTTACGGGGCCGCAACACCCTCAGATACGCAGTATTTT.

This clonotype was counted once. This rearrangement joins TRBV7-3 to TRBJ2-7; no firm D call. Germline V gene sequence: CDR1 SGHTA, CDR2 FQGTGA. Trimming stripped 2 bases from V and 0 bases from J, with 20 bases between. The CDR3 covers 18 residues. CDR3 loop: CASSLSNGPVYTSYEQYF. The CDR3 DNA follows: TGTGCCAGCAGCTTATCCAACGGGCCGGTCTACACCTCCTACGAGCAGTACTTC.

The rearrangement uses TRBV6-5 and TRBJ2-1; D possibly corresponds to TRBD1 (5 bases). Trimming removed 4 bases from V and 3 bases from J, with 7 bases in between. Per germline, CDR1 MNHEY and CDR2 SVGAGI. CDR3 length: 13 amino acids. The CDR3 DNA follows: TGTGCCAGCAGTTTCGACAGCTACAATGAGCAGTTCTTC. Protein: CASSFDSYNEQFF.

This clonotype occurred a few times. This chain uses TRBV4-1 with TRBJ1-1; 9 positions match TRBD1. The V gene's germline CDR1 is MGHRA and CDR2 YSYEKL. V was pared by 4 bases and J by 1 base, with 1 base of the junction left unmatched. The length of the CDR3 is 14 residues. CDR3 amino acids: CASSRDRANTEAFF. In DNA, the CDR3 is TGCGCCAGCAGCCGGGACAGGGCGAACACTGAAGCTTTCTTT.

The chain recombines TRBV21-1 with TRBJ1-1. TRBV21-1 is marked as a pseudogene. The CDR3 totals 11 residues. CDR3 in amino acids: CASTNYTEAFF. CDR3 nucleotide sequence: TGTGCCAGCACCAATTACACTGAAGCTTTCTTT.

This clonotype was seen a handful of times. The chain is built from TRBV6-1 and TRBJ2-7; no reliable D call. Germline CDR1 and CDR2: MNHNS and SASEGT. V gave up 2 bases and J gave up 3 bases, with 14 bases separating them. The CDR3 length is 15 residues. CDR3: CASSEFHSYGYEQYF. CDR3 DNA: TGTGCCAGCAGTGAATTCCACTCGTACGGCTACGAGCAGTACTTC.

V and J are TRBV15 and TRBJ2-5, with 7 bases that match TRBD1. The germline V gene encodes CDR1 LNHNV and CDR2 YYDKDF (reference sequence). CDR3 length: 18 amino acids. Unmatched junction bases numbered 14, after V lost 0 bases and J lost 4 bases. The CDR3 here is CATSRDPAIWDSRETQYF. As DNA, the CDR3 is TGTGCCACCAGCAGAGATCCAGCCATTTGGGACAGCCGAGAGACCCAGTACTTC. Complete variable domain (other parts from reference TRBV15 and TRBJ2-5): DAMVIQNPRYQVTQFGKPVTLSCSQTLNHNVMYWYQQKSSQAPKLLFHYYDKDFNNEADTPDNFQSRRPNTSFCFLDIRSPGLGDTAMYLCATSRDPAIWDSRETQYFGPGTRLLVL.

The V gene is TRBV6-5, the J gene TRBJ2-7; D is ambiguous. Germline-derived CDR1 and CDR2 are MNHEY and SVGAGI. The ends were cut back, 5 bases at V and 2 bases at J, with 4 bases in the middle. The CDR3 extends over 11 amino acids. The CDR3 loop is CASSNTYEQYF. Here the CDR3 DNA reads TGTGCCAGCAGTAATACCTACGAGCAGTACTTC.